A single sample gave rise to the 16 T cell receptor beta chains below, sequenced in a study of T-cell reconstitution after alpha-beta-depleted transplantation in children. Preparing the TCRbeta library involved the use of unique molecular identifiers. One entry per CDR3 protein results from TCRdb running MiXCR on the PCR reads. The table has more than 200,000 distinct CDR3 sequences, more than 20% seen once; the top ten hold 4% to 6%. This specimen was PBMCs, mostly from graft donor cells, taken 360 days after TCRalphabeta/CD19-depleted stem cell transplant. The receptors were gathered from a female patient aged 2 to 10 who had a stem cell transplant for congenital amegakaryocytic thrombocytopenia, so the T cells may come from the graft donor.

This clonotype occurred a few times. CDR3 nucleotides: TGTGCCAGCAGTGACCACACAATAGGGGCCTCTGGAAACACCATATATTTT. Encoded protein: CASSDHTIGASGNTIYF. The chain couples TRBV6-4 to TRBJ1-3; possibly TRBD1 for D (5 bases). CDR1 and CDR2 from the germline V gene are MRHNA and SNTAGT. The CDR3 is 17 residues long. V lost 2 bases to trimming and J lost 0 bases, with 14 bases between them.

This clonotype was picked up a small number of times. This sequence joins TRBV6-1 and TRBJ2-3; no reliable D call. Trimming removed 3 bases from V and 2 bases from J, with 9 bases in between. CDR1 and CDR2 from the germline V gene are MNHNS and SASEGT. The CDR3 runs to 14 residues. DNA for the CDR3: TGTGCCAGCAGTGATTTGACCTTCACAGATACGCAGTATTTT. It translates to CASSDLTFTDTQYF.

This clonotype was recorded many times. The chain joins TRBV10-3 to TRBJ1-2; weak D call: TRBD1 (5 bases). The CDR3 extends over 16 amino acids. Germline-derived CDR1 and CDR2 are ENHRY and SYGVKD. Trimming left V 5 bases short and J 0 bases short, with 16 bases between. The CDR3 spells CAISRSDSPANYGYTF. CDR3 nucleotide sequence: TGTGCCATCAGTCGAAGCGACAGTCCCGCTAACTATGGCTACACCTTC.

This clonotype was observed a handful of times. The chain recombines TRBV5-1 with TRBJ2-6; D is unresolved. Germline V gives CDR1 SGHRS, CDR2 YFSETQ. This CDR3 comprises 17 residues. V lost 4 bases and J 0 bases, leaving 14 bases between the germline ends. CDR3 in DNA: TGCGCCAGCAGCCATTTCAGGAGTGGCTCTGGGGCCAACGTCCTGACTTTC. It specifies CASSHFRSGSGANVLTF.

The rearrangement links TRBV6-5 to TRBJ1-2, with 12 positions matching TRBD1. Germline loops: CDR1 MNHEY, CDR2 SVGAGI. There are 15 residues in the CDR3. Germline trimming cut 4 bases from V and 3 bases from J; bases unmatched to any gene: 3. The CDR3 loop reads CASSWGTGGHYGYTF. CDR3 DNA: TGTGCCAGCAGTTGGGGGACAGGGGGCCACTATGGCTACACCTTC.

The J gene is TRBJ2-7, the V gene TRBV20-1; 9 bases fit TRBD2. J was trimmed by 4 bases and V by 3 bases; bases with no gene match: 7. CDR1 DFQATT and CDR2 SNEGSKA come from the germline V gene (reference sequence). This CDR3 has 14 residues. Here the CDR3 DNA reads TGCAGTGCTAGGTGGGCGGGAGGGGGGTACGAGCAGTACTTC. This gives the protein CSARWAGGGYEQYF.

At least ten counts were recorded for this clonotype. The rearrangement uses TRBV7-9 and TRBJ1-1, with 7 bases fitting TRBD1. The CDR3 loop spans 14 amino acids. The V and J ends lost 5 bases and 1 base, in that order; junction bases with no gene match: 4. The V gene's germline CDR1 is SEHNR and CDR2 FQNEAQ (reference sequence). CDR3 nucleotide sequence: TGTGCCAGCAGCCGCGGGACAGAGAACACTGAAGCTTTCTTT. As protein: CASSRGTENTEAFF.

The chain combines TRBV5-1 with TRBJ1-1, with unresolved D. Trimming removed 0 bases from V and 1 base from J, with 4 bases in between. CDR1 SGHRS and CDR2 YFSETQ come from the germline V gene. The CDR3 totals 13 residues. CDR3 in amino acids: CASSLEANTEAFF. CDR3 coding DNA: TGCGCCAGCAGCTTGGAAGCGAACACTGAAGCTTTCTTT. The full variable domain, completed using reference TRBV5-1 and TRBJ1-1, is KAGVTQTPRYLIKTRGQQVTLSCSPISGHRSVSWYQQTPGQGLQFLFEYFSETQRNKGNFPGRFSGRQFSNSRSEMNVSTLELGDSALYLCASSLEANTEAFFGQGTRLTVV.

The chain links TRBV20-1 to TRBJ1-4; D gene ambiguous. CDR3 length: 14 residues. V gave up 3 bases and J gave up 4 bases, with 12 bases separating them. The germline V gene encodes CDR1 DFQATT and CDR2 SNEGSKA (reference sequence). The CDR3 loop is CSASVLPDNEKLFF. In DNA form, the CDR3 reads TGCAGTGCTAGTGTACTTCCCGATAATGAAAAACTGTTTTTT.

This clonotype was seen many times. V usage is TRBV4-1 and J usage is TRBJ2-7, with 11 bases fitting TRBD1. Germline CDR1 and CDR2: MGHRA and YSYEKL. Losses at the gene ends were 1 base for V and 4 bases for J; bases not matched to a gene: 6. This CDR3 spans 16 amino acids. CDR3 sequence: CASSQGRDRGIYEQYF. CDR3 bases: TGCGCCAGCAGCCAAGGACGGGACAGGGGGATTTACGAGCAGTACTTC.

The sample holds a few counts of this clonotype. The chain employs TRBV28 and TRBJ1-3; D remains unclear. Germline V CDR1 and CDR2: MDHEN, SYDVKM. This CDR3 spans 14 amino acids. V was clipped by 5 bases and J by 3 bases, with 11 bases between them. CDR3 coding DNA: TGTGCCAGCAGTCCCACCAGTATTGGAAACACCATATATTTT. Residues: CASSPTSIGNTIYF. Looking up the rest from reference TRBV28 and TRBJ1-3 gives the full variable domain: DVKVTQSSRYLVKRTGEKVFLECVQDMDHENMFWYRQDPGLGLRLIYFSYDVKMKEKGDIPEGYSVSREKKERFSLILESASTNQTSMYLCASSPTSIGNTIYFGEGSWLTVV.

CDR3 coding DNA: TGTGCCAGCAGCCCGGTCGCGGGACGATTGTCCTACGAGCAGTACTTC. Its protein product is CASSPVAGRLSYEQYF. The V call is TRBV11-2, the J call TRBJ2-7, with TRBD2 as a possible D gene (6 bases). This CDR3 has 16 amino acids. Trimming took off 5 bases at V and 1 base at J, with 18 bases between the two ends. Germline CDR1 and CDR2: SGHAT and FQNNGV.

The chain recombines TRBV10-3 with TRBJ2-2, with 9 bases aligning to TRBD1. V shed 11 bases, J shed 8 bases, and the junction held 9 bases outside the gene matches. Germline lookup yields CDR1 ENHRY and CDR2 SYGVKD. This CDR3 spans 13 amino acids. CDR3 bases: TGTGCCGCCGGGACAGGGTTCGAAGGGGAGCTGTTTTTT. Translating gives CAAGTGFEGELFF.

This clonotype was counted once. The chain's CDR3 is CASSQDWDRLYEQYF. Written as DNA, the CDR3 is TGCGCCAGCAGCCAGGACTGGGACAGGCTCTACGAGCAGTACTTC. V is TRBV4-3 and J is TRBJ2-7; 8 bases fit TRBD1. CDR3 length: 15 residues. J was trimmed by 3 bases and V by 3 bases; bases with no gene match: 7. Germline loops: CDR1 LGHNA, CDR2 YSLEER.

This clonotype occurred once. This chain connects TRBV20-1 to TRBJ2-3; possibly TRBD2 for D (6 bases). V lost 5 bases, J lost 5 bases, and 23 bases lay in between. The CDR3 is 16 amino acids. The germline CDR1 and CDR2 sequences are DFQATT and SNEGSKA (reference sequence). In DNA form, the CDR3 reads TGCAGTGCTTCCTTGACCGGGGGAGGAAGGGAAGATACGCAGTATTTT. Its translation is CSASLTGGGREDTQYF.

This clonotype was detected many times. V gene TRBV29-1 combines with J gene TRBJ2-3; 7 bases match TRBD2. The length of the CDR3 is 14 residues. The germline CDR1 and CDR2 sequences are SQVTM and ANQGSEA. V was clipped by 0 bases and J by 4 bases; unmatched bases: 4. This CDR3 is CSVEEGREADTQYF. Written as DNA, the CDR3 is TGCAGCGTTGAAGAGGGGAGGGAGGCAGATACGCAGTATTTT.